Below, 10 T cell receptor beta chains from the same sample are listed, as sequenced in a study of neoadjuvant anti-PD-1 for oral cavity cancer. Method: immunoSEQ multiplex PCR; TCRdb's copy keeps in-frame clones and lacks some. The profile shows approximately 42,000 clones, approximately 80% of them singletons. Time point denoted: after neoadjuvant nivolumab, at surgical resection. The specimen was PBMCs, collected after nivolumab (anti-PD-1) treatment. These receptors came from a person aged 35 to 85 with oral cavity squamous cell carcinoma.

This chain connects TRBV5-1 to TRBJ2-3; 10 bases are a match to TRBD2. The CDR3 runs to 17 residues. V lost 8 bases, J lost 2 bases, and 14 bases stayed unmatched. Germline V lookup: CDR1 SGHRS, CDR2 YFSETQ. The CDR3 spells CARTSSGGRPTTDTQYF. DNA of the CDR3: TGCGCCAGAACCTCTAGCGGGGGCCGTCCTACCACAGATACGCAGTATTTT.

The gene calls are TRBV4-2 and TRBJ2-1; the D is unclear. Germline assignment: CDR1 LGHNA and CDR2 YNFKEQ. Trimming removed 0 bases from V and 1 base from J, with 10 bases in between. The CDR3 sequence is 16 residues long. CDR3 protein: CASSQDWHGSYNEQFF. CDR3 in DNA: TGTGCCAGCAGCCAAGATTGGCACGGGTCCTACAATGAGCAGTTCTTC.

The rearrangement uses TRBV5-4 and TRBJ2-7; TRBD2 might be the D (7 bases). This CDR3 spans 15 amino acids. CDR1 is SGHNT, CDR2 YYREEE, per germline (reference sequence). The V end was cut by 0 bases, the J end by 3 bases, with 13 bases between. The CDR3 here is CASSLGGGDGYEQYF. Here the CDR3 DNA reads TGTGCCAGCAGCTTGGGCGGGGGCGATGGCTACGAGCAGTACTTC. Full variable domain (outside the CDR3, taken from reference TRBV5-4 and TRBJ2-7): ETGVTQSPTHLIKTRGQQVTLRCSSQSGHNTVSWYQQALGQGPQFIFQYYREEENGRGNFPPRFSGLQFPNYSSELNVNALELDDSALYLCASSLGGGDGYEQYFGPGTRLTVT.

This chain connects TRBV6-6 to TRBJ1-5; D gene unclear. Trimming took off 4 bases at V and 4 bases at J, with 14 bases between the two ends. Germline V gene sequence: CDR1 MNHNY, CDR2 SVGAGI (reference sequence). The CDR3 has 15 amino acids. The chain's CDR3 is CASSSGRDLNQPQHF. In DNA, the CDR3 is TGTGCCAGCAGTTCCGGGCGGGATCTAAATCAGCCCCAGCATTTT.

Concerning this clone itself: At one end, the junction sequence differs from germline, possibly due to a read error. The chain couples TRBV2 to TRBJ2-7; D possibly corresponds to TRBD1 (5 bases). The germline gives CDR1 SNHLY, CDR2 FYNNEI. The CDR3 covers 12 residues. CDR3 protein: CVSSVDSYEQYF. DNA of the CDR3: TGTGTCAGCAGTGTCGACAGCTACGAGCAGTACTTC.

The CDR3 DNA reads TGTGCCAGCAGCCAAGATCAGGACAACCCTCTAACCTACGAGCAGTACTTC. As protein: CASSQDQDNPLTYEQYF. The chain has TRBV14 and TRBJ2-7, with TRBD1 as a possible D gene (5 bases). The CDR3 consists of 17 residues. The V gene's germline CDR1 is SGHDN and CDR2 FVKESK. Trimming stripped 0 bases from V and 2 bases from J, with 17 bases between. Together with reference TRBV14 and TRBJ2-7, the CDR3 gives the full variable domain: EAGVTQFPSHSVIEKGQTVTLRCDPISGHDNLYWYRRVMGKEIKFLLHFVKESKQDESGMPNNRFLAERTGGTYSTLKVQPAELEDSGVYFCASSQDQDNPLTYEQYFGPGTRLTVT.

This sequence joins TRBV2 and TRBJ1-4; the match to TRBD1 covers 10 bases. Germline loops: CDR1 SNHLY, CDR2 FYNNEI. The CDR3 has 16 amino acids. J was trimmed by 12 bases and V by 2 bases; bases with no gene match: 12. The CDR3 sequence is CASSERGGTGVSELFF. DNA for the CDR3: TGTGCCAGCAGTGAAAGGGGAGGGACAGGGGTTTCGGAACTGTTTTTT.

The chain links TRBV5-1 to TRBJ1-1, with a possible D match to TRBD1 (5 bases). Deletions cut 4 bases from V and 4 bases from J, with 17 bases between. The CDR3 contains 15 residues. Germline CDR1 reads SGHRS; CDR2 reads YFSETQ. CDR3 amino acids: CASSLHGGLSTEAFF. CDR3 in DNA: TGCGCCAGCAGCCTCCACGGGGGATTGAGCACTGAAGCTTTCTTT. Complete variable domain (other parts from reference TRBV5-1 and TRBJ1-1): KAGVTQTPRYLIKTRGQQVTLSCSPISGHRSVSWYQQTPGQGLQFLFEYFSETQRNKGNFPGRFSGRQFSNSRSEMNVSTLELGDSALYLCASSLHGGLSTEAFFGQGTRLTVV.

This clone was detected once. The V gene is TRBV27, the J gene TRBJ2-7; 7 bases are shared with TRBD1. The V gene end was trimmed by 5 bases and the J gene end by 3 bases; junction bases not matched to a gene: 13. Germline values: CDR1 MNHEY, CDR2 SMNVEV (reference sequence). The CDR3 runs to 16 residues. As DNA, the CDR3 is TGTGCCAGCAGTAGTCGGACAGGCGTTACGTTCTACGAGCAGTACTTC. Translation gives CASSSRTGVTFYEQYF.

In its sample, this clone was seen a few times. The CDR3, as DNA: TGCAGCGTTGCGGACAGCTCTGGGGCCAACGTCCTGACTTTC. Its protein product is CSVADSSGANVLTF. The V and J genes are TRBV29-1 and TRBJ2-6; weak D call: TRBD1 (6 bases). Germline CDR1 and CDR2: SQVTM and ANQGSEA. The V gene lost 4 bases and the J gene lost 0 bases, with 7 bases spanning the gap. The CDR3 contains 14 residues.